This T cell receptor (beta chain) was sequenced in a study of blood T cell repertoires in COVID-19. Whole-study context: Italy, Spain and the United States were the sources of the convalescent and acute COVID-19 samples.

Authors' processing steps: For nucleated cells, counts were estimated from reference gene primer amplification. TCRdb keeps only in-frame clones here, not all; method: immunoSEQ multiplex PCR. D and trimming come from the DNA, and the V and J calls and clone size come from that table. This repertoire shows 21,000 or so clones, around 82% found once; its top ten account for over 5%. This CDR3 has 15 amino acids. Germline loops: CDR1 KGHSH, CDR2 LQKENI. J gave up 0 bases and V 2 bases, and 2 bases lay outside the gene matches. The sequence was obtained from a human donor in a cohort sampled during active COVID-19. The sequenced sample was peripheral blood. This rearrangement joins TRBV18 to TRBJ2-7; TRBD1 aligns across 9 bases. The DNA for the CDR3 is TGTGCCAGCTCACCAGGGACAGGGCCCTCCTACGAGCAGTACTTC. Translated: CASSPGTGPSYEQYF.